Below, 2 T cell receptor beta chains from the same sample are listed, as sequenced in a study of T cell responses to AZD1222 COVID-19 vaccine. The repertoire was sequenced with immunoSEQ multiplex PCR; TCRdb's copy has only in-frame clones and lacks some. The sample contains just under 75,000 clones, roughly 75% of which appear only once. The sample here was peripheral blood, taken 28 days after the second AZD1222 dose. The source is an adult who received the AZD1222 COVID-19 vaccine.

The gene calls are TRBV7-9 and TRBJ2-1; 8 positions agree with TRBD1. The CDR3 is 15 residues long. CDR1 is SEHNR, CDR2 FQNEAQ, per germline (reference sequence). Trimming took 5 bases from V and 8 from J; bases not matched to a gene: 11. The CDR3 here is CASSLQTGAEYEQFF. The CDR3 DNA is TGTGCCAGCAGCCTCCAGACAGGGGCGGAATATGAGCAGTTCTTC.

This chain uses TRBV9 with TRBJ1-6; D is uncertain. The CDR3 spans 13 residues. Per the germline V gene, CDR1 is SGDLS and CDR2 is YYNGEE. V was cut by 3 bases and J by 15 bases, with 16 bases left in between. CDR3 bases: TGTGCCAGCAGCGGTGGAGCTGTCTCAAGCCTCCACTTT. This encodes CASSGGAVSSLHF.